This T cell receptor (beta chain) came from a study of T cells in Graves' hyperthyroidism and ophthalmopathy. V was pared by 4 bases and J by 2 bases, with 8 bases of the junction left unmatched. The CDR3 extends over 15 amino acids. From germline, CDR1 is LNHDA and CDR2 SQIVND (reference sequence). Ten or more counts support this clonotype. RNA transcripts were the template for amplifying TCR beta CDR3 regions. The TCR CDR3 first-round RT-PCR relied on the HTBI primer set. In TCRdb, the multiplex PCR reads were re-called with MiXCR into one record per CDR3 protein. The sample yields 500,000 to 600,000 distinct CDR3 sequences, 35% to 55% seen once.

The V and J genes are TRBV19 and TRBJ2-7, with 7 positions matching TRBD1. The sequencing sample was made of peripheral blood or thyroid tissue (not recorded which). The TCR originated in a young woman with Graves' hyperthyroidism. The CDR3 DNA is TGTGCCAGTAGTACCTTCAGGGGGTTGGCCTACGAGCAGTACTTC. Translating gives CASSTFRGLAYEQYF.